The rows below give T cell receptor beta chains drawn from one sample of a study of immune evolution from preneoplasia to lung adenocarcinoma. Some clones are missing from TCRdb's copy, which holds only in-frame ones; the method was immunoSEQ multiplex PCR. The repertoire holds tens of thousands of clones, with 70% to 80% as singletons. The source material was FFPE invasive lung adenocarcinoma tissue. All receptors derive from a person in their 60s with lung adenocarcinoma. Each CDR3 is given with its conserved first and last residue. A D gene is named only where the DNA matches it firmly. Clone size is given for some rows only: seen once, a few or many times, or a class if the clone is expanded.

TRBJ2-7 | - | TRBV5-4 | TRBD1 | TGTGCCAGCAGGGGACAGGGCCACGAGCAGTACTTC | CASRGQGHEQYF
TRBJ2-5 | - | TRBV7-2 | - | TGTGCCAGCAGCTCGGGTCCCAGGGAGACCCAGTACTTC | CASSSGPRETQYF
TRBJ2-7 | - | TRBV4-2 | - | TGTGCCAGCAGCCAAGATGGAGGGGGGGCCTACGAGCAGTACTTC | CASSQDGGGAYEQYF
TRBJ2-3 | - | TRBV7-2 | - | TGTGCCAGCAGCCTGCGAGATACGCAGTATTTT | CASSLRDTQYF
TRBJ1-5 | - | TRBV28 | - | TGTGCCAGCAGTTTGGATGGGGGGGATCAGCCCCAGCATTTT | CASSLDGGDQPQHF
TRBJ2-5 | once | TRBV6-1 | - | TGTGCCAGCAGTGAACGAAGCGCCAAGAGTGGGACCCAGTACTTC | CASSERSAKSGTQYF
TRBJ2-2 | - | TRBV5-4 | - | TGTGCCAGCAGCTTCGGACTGGGGGCGAACACCGGGGAGCTGTTTTTT | CASSFGLGANTGELFF
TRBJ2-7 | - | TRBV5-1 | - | TGCGCCAGCAGCTTAAATCAGGGGGGGGCCTACGAGCAGTACTTC | CASSLNQGGAYEQYF
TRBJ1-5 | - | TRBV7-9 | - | TGTGCCAGCAGCTTAGGGACCATCAGCCCCCAGCATTTT | CASSLGTISPQHF
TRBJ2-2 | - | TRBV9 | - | TGTGCCAGCAGCGTAGCGGCAGGCTGGAACACCGGGGAGCTGTTTTTT | CASSVAAGWNTGELFF
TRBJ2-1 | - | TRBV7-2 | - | TGTGCCAGCAGCTTTCCGTCAGGGAACAATGAGCAGTTCTTC | CASSFPSGNNEQFF
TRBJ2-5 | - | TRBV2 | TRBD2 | TGTGCCAGCAGAAGCCAAGCGGGAGCTTCAGAAGAGACCCAGTACTTC | CASRSQAGASEETQYF
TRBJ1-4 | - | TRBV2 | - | TGTGCCGGAACACTGGGGACTAGCGAAAAACTGTTTTTT | CAGTLGTSEKLFF
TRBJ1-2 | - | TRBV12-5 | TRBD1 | TGTGCTAGTGGCATTTCAGGACAGGGCTATGGCTACACCTTC | CASGISGQGYGYTF
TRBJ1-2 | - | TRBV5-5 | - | TGTGCCAGCAGCGATAACTATGGCTACACCTTC | CASSDNYGYTF
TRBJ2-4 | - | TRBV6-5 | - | TGTGCCAGCAGAGGACAAGGCGAACAGTACTTC | CASRGQGEQYF
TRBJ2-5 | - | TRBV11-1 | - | TGTGCCAGCAGCTTAGGTCGGCAAGAGACCCAGTACTTC | CASSLGRQETQYF
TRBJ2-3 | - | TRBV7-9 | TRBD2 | TGTGCCAGCAGCTCTAGCGGGAGAGGGGGCACAGATACGCAGTATTTT | CASSSSGRGGTDTQYF
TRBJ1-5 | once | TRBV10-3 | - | TGTGCCATCAGCGGGACGGAGAATCAGCCCCAGCATTTT | CAISGTENQPQHF
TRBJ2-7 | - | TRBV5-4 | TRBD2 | TGTGCCAGCAGCGGGACTAGCGGGGCTAGGCAAAACTTC | CASSGTSGARQNF
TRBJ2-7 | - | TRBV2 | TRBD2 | TGTGCCAGCAGTGACGGACTAGCGGGAGTGCAGTACTTC | CASSDGLAGVQYF
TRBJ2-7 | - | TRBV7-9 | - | TGTGCCAGCAGGCGAAGGGATAAATACGAGCAGTACTTC | CASRRRDKYEQYF
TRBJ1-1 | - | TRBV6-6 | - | TGTGCCAGCAGTTCCCAATGGAGTATGAACACTGAAGCTTTCTTT | CASSSQWSMNTEAFF
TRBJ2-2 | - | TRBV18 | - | TGTGCCAGCTCACCAAGGGCAGGGACTTACACCGGGGAGCTGTTTTTT | CASSPRAGTYTGELFF
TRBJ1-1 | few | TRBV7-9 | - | TGTGCCAGCAGCCGGACAGCTGAAGCTTTCTTT | CASSRTAEAFF
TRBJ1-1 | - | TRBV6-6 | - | TGTGCCAGCAGTCCCATTCTTGGAAACACTGAAGCTTTCTTT | CASSPILGNTEAFF
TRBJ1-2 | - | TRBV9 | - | TGTGCCAGCAGCGTAGTTCAAGGGTCGTACTATGGCTACACCTTC | CASSVVQGSYYGYTF
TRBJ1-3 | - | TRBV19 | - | TGTGCCAGTAGTGCCCTGGCCGGGTCTGGAAACACCATATATTTT | CASSALAGSGNTIYF
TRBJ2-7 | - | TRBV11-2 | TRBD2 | TGTGCCAGCAGCTTAGATAACCTAGCGGTCGCTAAGGAGCAGTACTTC | CASSLDNLAVAKEQYF
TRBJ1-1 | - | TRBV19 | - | TGTGCCAGTAAGGGGGGCACTGAAGCTTTCTTT | CASKGGTEAFF
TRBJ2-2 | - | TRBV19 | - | TGTGCCAGCGCCTTGAGGGGTCAGGGCACCGGGGAGCTGTTTTTT | CASALRGQGTGELFF
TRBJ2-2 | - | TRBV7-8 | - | TGTGCCAGCAGCTTCGCTTCCCTAGCTGACACCGGGGAGCTGTTTTTT | CASSFASLADTGELFF
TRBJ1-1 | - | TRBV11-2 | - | TGTGCCAGCAGCTTAGAATTGTCGGGGTACATAGAAGCTTTCTTT | CASSLELSGYIEAFF
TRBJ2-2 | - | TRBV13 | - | TGTGCCAGCAGCCCACGGGGGTATAGGGGCACCGGGGAGCTGTTTTTT | CASSPRGYRGTGELFF
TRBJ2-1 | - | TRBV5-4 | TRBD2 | TGTGCCAGCAGCTTGGGGACTAGCGGGAGGAGGTCAAATGAGCAGTTCTTC | CASSLGTSGRRSNEQFF
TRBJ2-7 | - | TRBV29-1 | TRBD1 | TGCAGCGGGGGACAGGGGATATACGAGCAGTACTTC | CSGGQGIYEQYF
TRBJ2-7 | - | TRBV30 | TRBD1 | TGTGCCTCTCAGACAGGGTACGAGCAGTACTTC | CASQTGYEQYF
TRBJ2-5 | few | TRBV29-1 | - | TGCAGCGTTGGAGAGGGGCCAGAGACCCAGTACTTC | CSVGEGPETQYF
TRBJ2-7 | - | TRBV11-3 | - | TGTGCCAGCAGCTTAGGTGGTAGCGGTCTCTACGAGCAGTACTTC | CASSLGGSGLYEQYF
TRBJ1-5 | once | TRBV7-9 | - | TGTGCCAGCAGCTTAGTGGGAAGGCCCCAGCATTTT | CASSLVGRPQHF
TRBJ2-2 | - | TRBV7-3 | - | TGTGCCAGGGGGGGACTCGGGACCGGGGAGCTGTTTTTT | CARGGLGTGELFF